Reported below is one T cell receptor beta chain. Its antigen has not been determined. There are no base qualities to consult, and no much larger clone falls within one base. This entry is derived from a study of blood T cell repertoires in COVID-19 (dated by TCRdb to 2020 to 2022). Study-level background: The collaborator samples originated in the United States, Italy and Spain and spanned the acute and convalescent phases of COVID-19. Where available, HLA class I and class II types were taken from metadata supplied by the sample provider and were not determined by assay-based typing. The repertoires were made available in a free public database intended to serve as a resource for research on the immune response to SARS-CoV-2. Deeply sampled blood TCRbeta repertoires from subjects exposed to, actively infected with, or recovered from COVID-19 were included in the dataset. The material from the prospective study consisted of cDNA or gDNA derived from T cells, B-cell-depleted T cells, or PBMCs. Samples came from the ongoing ImmuneRACE study (first 160 participants) plus 1,254 subjects from 6 global collaborators. A de-identified subject ID, COVID-19 status, age in years and sex were almost always included in the sample metadata. Points the paper makes about the study in general: How much clinical and demographic metadata was included differed by source and by participant, and the metadata was provided uncurated.

From its cysteine to its phenylalanine, the CDR3 spans 13 amino acids. The CDR3 DNA has 39 bases and is translated from base 1. In the germline V gene, CDR1 corresponds to SGHAT and CDR2 to FQNNGV. The junction shows trimming of 4 bases on V and 2 bases on J, plus 7 bases between the germline ends. TCRbeta CDR3 regions were amplified from genomic DNA using the immunoSEQ Assay, a bias-controlled multiplex PCR. The authors processed their data as follows. Within the assay, amplification of reference gene primers was used to estimate how many nucleated cells each sample contained. Sequence reads were collapsed and filtered to measure the absolute abundance of every unique TCRbeta CDR3 rearrangement. For each sample, productive Simpson clonality was calculated as the square root of Simpson's diversity index across productive rearrangements. The source is immuneACCESS, and TCRdb retained only in-frame sequences with V and J called. Part of the clones is not carried over; for the studies checked, unresolved V genes explain less than half of this, and the remainder is unexplained. V and J calls and clone size are copied from that table; D and trimming were computed from the DNA. Within this sample are about 46,000 clones, with about 88% of them counted one time only. Approximately 3% of the sample is held by the ten biggest clonotypes.

Enrolling through a virtual design, the prospective study's participants ranged in age from about 18 to 89 years and lived across 20 to 30 United States geographic areas. In the prospective study, cohorts were assigned on the basis of participant-reported clinical history obtained from a screening survey and a study questionnaire. For ImmuneRACE Cohort 3, a participant was defined as recovered based on two consecutive negative NP/OP PCR tests, clearance by a healthcare professional, or resolution of symptoms. In the prospective study, mobile phlebotomists collected whole blood, serum and a nasopharyngeal or oropharyngeal swab from each participant. Prospective study participants could optionally give additional blood draws and questionnaires over an approximately two-month period. Before DNA extraction, prospective study blood samples were shipped either frozen or at room temperature.

This receptor chain uses TRBV11-2 and TRBJ2-3, with an unclear D gene assignment. The sequenced material came from PBMCs or T cells enriched from blood (not recorded which). This clonotype was obtained from a woman aged 45 to 65 who had recovered from COVID-19. The encoded CDR3 is CASSSSLTDTQYF. The bases are TGTGCCAGCAGCTCATCACTCACAGATACGCAGTATTTT.